This passage covers 32 T cell receptor beta chains from one sample sequenced in a study of shared clonotypes between healthy human individuals. Sequencing used immunoSEQ multiplex PCR; TCRdb keeps in-frame clones, though not all of them. The data contain 650,000 to 750,000 clones, 55% to 75% of them seen just once; the ten biggest clones take up approximately 1.8%. Specimen: memory CD4+ T cells sorted from blood. Subset meaning: CD45RA-negative fraction. The receptors were gathered from a woman in her twenties or thirties in good health.

This clone appeared a single time. This chain joins TRBV6-1 and TRBJ2-7; 12 nucleotides match TRBD2. Germline assignment: CDR1 MNHNS and CDR2 SASEGT. This CDR3 is 16 amino acids long. The V gene end was trimmed by 0 bases and the J gene end by 8 bases; junction bases not matched to a gene: 8. The CDR3 DNA reads as TGTGCCAGCAGTGAAGCGGTGGCTAGCGGGGGGGACCAGCAGTACTTC. Protein sequence: CASSEAVASGGDQQYF.

The chain carries TRBV14 and TRBJ2-7; D tentatively reads TRBD1 or TRBD2 (5 bases each). Trimming removed 4 bases at V and 2 bases at J, with 9 bases between. The germline CDR1 and CDR2 sequences are SGHDN and FVKESK. The CDR3 has 13 residues. DNA for the CDR3: TGTGCCAGCAGCCGGGACGTCCCCTACGAGCAGTACTTC. Translated, it gives CASSRDVPYEQYF.

To note about this clone: This sample also contains other DNA sequences that code for the same CDR3. V is TRBV7-8 and J is TRBJ2-7; TRBD1 is a possible D gene (6 bases). In germline, CDR1 is SGHVS, CDR2 FQNEAQ. V lost 5 bases and J lost 0, with 8 bases in between. The length of the CDR3 is 13 residues. Here the CDR3 DNA reads TGTGCCAGCAGCCGGACAGACTCCTACGAGCAGTACTTC. Its protein is CASSRTDSYEQYF.

The chain combines TRBV21-1 with TRBJ1-4; whether TRBD1, the table's D call, matches the DNA was not checked. TRBV21-1 is a pseudogene segment. This CDR3 comprises 17 residues. CDR3 bases: TGTGCCAGCAGCAAACCCTTTAACAACACAACTAATGAAAAACTGTTTTTT. Its protein product is CASSKPFNNTTNEKLFF.

With respect to this clone: Sequence at one end of the junction differs from germline and may be a read error. The V and J genes are TRBV28 and TRBJ2-1; 9 bases align to TRBD2. Germline-derived CDR1 and CDR2 are MDHEN and SYDVKM. The CDR3 has 17 residues. The CDR3 coding sequence is TGTGCTAGCAATGGAAGCGGGAGGACAAGCTCCTACAATGAGCAGTTCTTC. As protein: CASNGSGRTSSYNEQFF.

The J gene is TRBJ1-3, the V gene TRBV21-1. TRBV21-1 is tagged as a pseudogene. The CDR3 length is 11 residues. CDR3 region: CASRMGGRVYF. The DNA of the CDR3 is TGTGCCAGCAGGATGGGAGGGAGGGTATATTTT.

This clone was counted a single time. The V call is TRBV2, the J call TRBJ2-7, with 11 bases aligning to TRBD2. The V segment lost 7 bases and the J segment 2 bases; nucleotides outside the gene matches: 7. The CDR3 consists of 15 residues. CDR1 and CDR2 from the germline V gene are SNHLY and FYNNEI. The CDR3 protein is CASNIAGGTPYEQYF. CDR3 in DNA: TGTGCCAGCAACATAGCGGGAGGGACCCCCTACGAGCAGTACTTC.

V and J are TRBV28 and TRBJ1-1; 8 positions agree with TRBD1. CDR3 length: 14 residues. Germline CDR1 MDHEN, CDR2 SYDVKM. The J segment lost 1 base and the V segment lost 8 bases, leaving 6 bases of the junction unmatched. CDR3 region: CASRLGQGNTEAFF. CDR3 DNA sequence: TGTGCCAGCCGGCTTGGACAGGGGAACACTGAAGCTTTCTTT.

The genes are TRBV2 and TRBJ1-1, with a possible D match to TRBD1 (5 bases). Between the trimmed V and J ends, which lost 6 bases and 1 base, there was a span of 15 bases. This CDR3 comprises 15 residues. Germline V lookup: CDR1 SNHLY, CDR2 FYNNEI. CDR3 in DNA: TGTGCCAGCAGCGGAAAGGGTAGGGGGAACACTGAAGCTTTCTTT. Residues: CASSGKGRGNTEAFF. The whole variable domain, filled in from reference TRBV2 and TRBJ1-1, reads EPEVTQTPSHQVTQMGQEVILRCVPISNHLYFYWYRQILGQKVEFLVSFYNNEISEKSEIFDDQFSVERPDGSNFTLKIRSTKLEDSAMYFCASSGKGRGNTEAFFGQGTRLTVV.

CDR3 DNA: TGTGCCAGCAGTTATTTGGCCGGGGACGGCTACACCTTC. It encodes CASSYLAGDGYTF. This chain links TRBV6-5 with TRBJ1-2, with D perhaps TRBD1 (5 bases). V lost 3 bases and J 8 bases, leaving 13 bases between the germline ends. Germline lookup yields CDR1 MNHEY and CDR2 SVGAGI. The CDR3 sequence is 13 residues long.

The V call is TRBV27, the J call TRBJ1-1; perhaps TRBD1 as D (5 bases). The CDR3 contains 14 residues. The germline V gene has CDR1 MNHEY and CDR2 SMNVEV (reference sequence). V was clipped by 4 bases and J by 2 bases, with 11 bases between them. The CDR3 spells CASSSWDGNTEAFF. Written as DNA, the CDR3 is TGTGCCAGCAGTTCATGGGACGGAAACACTGAAGCTTTCTTT.

The V call is TRBV11-2, the J call TRBJ2-7, with 7 bases aligning to TRBD1. This CDR3 has 16 residues. The germline V gene has CDR1 SGHAT and CDR2 FQNNGV. V trimming: 0 bases; J trimming: 0 bases; junction bases outside the gene matches: 5. The CDR3 nucleotides read TGTGCCAGCAGCTTAGATCCGGGACAGCCCTCCTACGAGCAGTACTTC. Translation gives CASSLDPGQPSYEQYF.

This chain joins TRBV7-9 and TRBJ1-2; no firm D call. The CDR3 contains 14 residues. Germline V lookup: CDR1 SEHNR, CDR2 FQNEAQ (reference sequence). V lost 2 bases to trimming and J lost 6 bases, with 13 bases between them. CDR3 amino acids: CASSLLRSADGYTF. DNA of the CDR3: TGTGCCAGCAGCTTACTACGCAGTGCCGATGGCTACACCTTC.

The chain is built from TRBV10-1 and TRBJ1-2; TRBD1 agrees at 7 bases. CDR3 length: 13 residues. The ends lost 4 bases at V and 10 bases at J; junction bases unmatched: 9. The germline CDR1 and CDR2 sequences are WNHNN and SYGVQD (reference sequence). The CDR3 DNA follows: TGCGCCAGCAGTGGATCCGGGACAGCGATCTACACCTTC. Protein sequence: CASSGSGTAIYTF.

The chain joins TRBV19 to TRBJ2-2; 9 nucleotides align to TRBD1. V lost 5 bases and J lost 7; bases outside the gene matches: 5. Per germline, CDR1 LNHDA and CDR2 SQIVND (reference sequence). CDR3 size: 14 residues. The CDR3 protein is CASSGTGWGGELFF. CDR3 DNA sequence: TGTGCCAGTAGTGGGACAGGGTGGGGCGGGGAGCTGTTTTTT.

This clone was counted between two and nine times. The CDR3 sequence is CASSAQGGNTEAFF. The CDR3 nucleotides read TGTGCCAGCAGCGCTCAGGGGGGGAACACTGAAGCTTTCTTT. J is TRBJ1-1 and V is TRBV7-9, with 7 nucleotides matching TRBD1. The CDR3 contains 14 residues. The germline CDR1 and CDR2 sequences are SEHNR and FQNEAQ (reference sequence). V shed 5 bases and J 1 base; nucleotides not matched to a gene: 4.

The chain couples TRBV29-1 to TRBJ2-3, with 8 bases aligning to TRBD1. The CDR3 sequence is 14 residues long. V shed 5 bases, J shed 6 bases, and the junction held 10 bases outside the gene matches. CDR1 is SQVTM, CDR2 ANQGSEA, per germline. The CDR3 bases are TGCAGCGTTACCCATTTCACAGGGGGTGATACGCAGTATTTT. Its translation: CSVTHFTGGDTQYF.

This chain links TRBV28 with TRBJ2-7; 8 bases line up with TRBD1. V gave up 4 bases and J gave up 4 bases; unmatched junction bases: 6. The CDR3 length is 14 residues. The germline CDR1 and CDR2 sequences are MDHEN and SYDVKM. CDR3 in DNA: TGTGCCAGCAGTTCAGTAGACAGGGGATACGAGCAGTACTTC. Translating it yields CASSSVDRGYEQYF.

The rearrangement joins TRBV18 to TRBJ2-1; tentatively, D is TRBD2 (5 bases). Germline V gene lookup returns CDR1 KGHSH and CDR2 LQKENI. The V end was cut by 2 bases, the J end by 9 bases, with 14 bases between. The CDR3 is 14 amino acids. This CDR3 reads CASSPKEADREQFF. As DNA, the CDR3 is TGTGCCAGCTCACCAAAGGAGGCTGACCGTGAGCAGTTCTTC.

This sequence joins TRBV30 and TRBJ2-3; D ambiguous. Trimming shortened V by 2 bases and J by 2 bases, and 2 bases separated the two germline ends. Germline V gives CDR1 GTSNPN, CDR2 SVGIG (reference sequence). The CDR3 loop spans 11 amino acids. CDR3 DNA sequence: TGTGCCTGGAGTAACACAGATACGCAGTATTTT. It codes for CAWSNTDTQYF.

The chain recombines TRBV6-5 with TRBJ2-7, with D unresolved. V dropped 4 bases and J dropped 0 bases, with 16 bases sitting between them. The germline V gene encodes CDR1 MNHEY and CDR2 SVGAGI. CDR3 length: 16 amino acids. The CDR3 protein is CASSWRISSNSYEQYF. The CDR3 nucleotides read TGTGCCAGCAGTTGGCGGATCTCATCTAACTCCTACGAGCAGTACTTC.

The chain has TRBV9 and TRBJ2-6, with D maybe TRBD1 (6 bases). CDR3 length equals 18 residues. CDR1 and CDR2 from the germline V gene are SGDLS and YYNGEE. Trimming took 4 bases from V and 0 from J, leaving 17 bases between them. The chain's CDR3 is CASSPTGSPLSGANVLTF. In DNA, the CDR3 is TGTGCCAGCAGCCCGACAGGCAGTCCTCTCTCTGGGGCCAACGTCCTGACTTTC.

The chain recombines TRBV6-1 with TRBJ1-2; the match to TRBD1 covers 7 bases. The germline gives CDR1 MNHNS, CDR2 SASEGT. This CDR3 has 15 amino acids. Losses at the gene ends were 4 bases for V and 8 bases for J; bases not matched to a gene: 13. In DNA form, the CDR3 reads TGTGCCAGCAGTGCGGAGACAGGGATTTTCTGGGGCTACACCTTC. It yields the protein CASSAETGIFWGYTF.

The chain combines TRBV11-2 with TRBJ2-7; 8 bases are a match to TRBD1. V trimming: 6 bases; J trimming: 0 bases; junction bases outside the gene matches: 4. Germline V CDR1 and CDR2: SGHAT, FQNNGV. This CDR3 spans 14 amino acids. The CDR3 loop reads CASRRTGTSYEQYF. DNA of the CDR3: TGTGCCAGCAGGAGGACAGGGACCTCCTACGAGCAGTACTTC.

The sample holds one count of this clone. CDR3 in amino acids: CASRSVAGGEYNEQFF. In nucleotides, the CDR3 is TGTGCCAGTAGATCGGTGGCGGGAGGGGAATACAATGAGCAGTTCTTC. The chain recombines TRBV19 with TRBJ2-1; 9 nucleotides agree with TRBD2. Germline CDR1 LNHDA, CDR2 SQIVND (reference sequence). Trimming took 6 bases from V and 4 from J; bases not matched to a gene: 10. The CDR3 covers 16 residues.

The chain has TRBV11-2 and TRBJ1-5, with D unclear. Trimming removed 0 bases from V and 7 bases from J, with 7 bases in between. CDR1 SGHAT and CDR2 FQNNGV come from the germline V gene. The CDR3 has 13 residues. CDR3 DNA: TGTGCCAGCAGCTTAGATTCTGGCCAGCCCCAGCATTTT. Its translation: CASSLDSGQPQHF.

This CDR3 is CASSPPPDGSNQPQHF. CDR3 nucleotide sequence: TGTGCCAGCTCACCACCCCCCGACGGGAGCAATCAGCCCCAGCATTTT. The rearrangement links TRBV18 to TRBJ1-5; D remains ambiguous. Trimming shortened V by 0 bases and J by 1 base, and 10 bases separated the two germline ends. Germline CDR1 KGHSH, CDR2 LQKENI. This CDR3 has 16 amino acids.

The chain uses TRBV4-1 and TRBJ2-3; 10 nucleotides align to TRBD2. Germline V CDR1 and CDR2: MGHRA, YSYEKL. The CDR3 spans 16 residues. The trim removed 5 bases at V and 4 bases at J, leaving 9 bases unmatched. The DNA for the CDR3 is TGCGCCAGCAGCACGGGACGAGCGGGAGGGCCAGATACGCAGTATTTT. This sequence encodes CASSTGRAGGPDTQYF.

CDR3 protein: CASSPGQGHYGYTF. CDR3 nucleotide sequence: TGTGCCAGCAGCCCGGGACAGGGGCACTATGGCTACACCTTC. The chain employs TRBV7-3 and TRBJ1-2; 10 bases agree with TRBD1. Germline CDR1 SGHTA, CDR2 FQGTGA. V shed 5 bases and J 3 bases; nucleotides not matched to a gene: 3. The CDR3 is 14 amino acids.

The rearrangement links TRBV2 to TRBJ2-2; 7 nucleotides align to TRBD2. Germline V lookup: CDR1 SNHLY, CDR2 FYNNEI. The J segment lost 0 bases and the V segment lost 6 bases, leaving 4 bases of the junction unmatched. The CDR3 covers 15 residues. The CDR3 nucleotides are TGTGCCAGCAGGACTAGCCGCGCGAACACCGGGGAGCTGTTTTTT. Its protein product is CASRTSRANTGELFF.

The chain joins TRBV27 to TRBJ2-7; D is perhaps TRBD1 (5 bases). The CDR3 length is 16 residues. Germline CDR1 and CDR2: MNHEY and SMNVEV (reference sequence). V was trimmed by 8 bases and J by 3 bases, leaving 23 bases between them. The DNA for the CDR3 is TGTGCCAGCTCGTCCCCCTCGTGGCAGGGTAACTACGAGCAGTACTTC. Its protein is CASSSPSWQGNYEQYF.

Concerning this clone: A clone one base away is much larger, so this may be a read error. The chain employs TRBV11-2 and TRBJ2-6, with D hard to call. Trimming removed 5 bases at V and 4 bases at J, with 6 bases between. In germline, CDR1 is SGHAT, CDR2 FQNNGV. This CDR3 comprises 13 residues. CDR3 sequence (DNA): TGTGCCAGCAGCCCCCCCGGGGCCAACGTCCTGACTTTC. Its translation: CASSPPGANVLTF.